This T cell receptor (beta chain) came from a study of control samples from healthy donors and cancer patients. Germline V lookup: CDR1 MGHDK, CDR2 SYGVNS. The CDR3 has 14 amino acids. Trimming cost V 6 bases and J 8 bases, with 19 bases left between them. This clone was counted only a few times. The repertoire was sequenced with immunoSEQ multiplex PCR; TCRdb's copy has only in-frame clones and lacks some. The sample lists roughly 27,000 clones, approximately 91% occurring once. The sample was PBMCs. The J gene is TRBJ1-2, the V gene TRBV25-1; tentative D call: TRBD1 (6 bases). The receptor's source is a man in his forties or fifties with lung cancer. Written as DNA, the CDR3 is TGTGCCAGCAGCACACCGGGACAATTTTGGGGCTACACCTTC. Its protein is CASSTPGQFWGYTF.